This is a list of T cell receptor beta chains from one sample in a study of shared clonotypes between healthy human individuals. Profiled with immunoSEQ multiplex PCR; TCRdb holds only in-frame clones, not every one. The repertoire holds about 2 million clones, about 95% seen once, with about 1.1% in the top ten. Sequenced: naive CD8+ T cells sorted from blood. The receptors were sampled from a man younger than 35 in good health. The CDR3 runs from the conserved cysteine through the conserved F or W. A D gene is named only where the DNA matches it firmly. The size field is filled for only some rows; it gives once, few, many or a size class.

len: 13
abundance: NA
j_gene: TRBJ2-7
d_gene: NA
v_gene: TRBV9
CDR3aa: CASSPDPDHEQYF
CDR3nt: TGTGCCAGCAGCCCCGACCCAGACCACGAGCAGTACTTC

len: 17
abundance: NA
j_gene: TRBJ2-3
d_gene: TRBD2
v_gene: TRBV7-3
CDR3aa: CASSLMATSGSTDTQYF
CDR3nt: TGTGCCAGCAGCTTAATGGCCACTAGCGGGAGCACAGATACGCAGTATTTT

len: 14
abundance: NA
j_gene: TRBJ2-5
d_gene: TRBD2
v_gene: TRBV5-1
CDR3aa: CASNPLAEQETQYF
CDR3nt: TGCGCCAGCAACCCGCTAGCGGAACAAGAGACCCAGTACTTC

len: 13
abundance: NA
j_gene: TRBJ1-1
d_gene: NA
v_gene: TRBV10-1
CDR3aa: CASSESGGTEAFF
CDR3nt: TGCGCCAGCAGTGAGTCTGGAGGGACTGAAGCTTTCTTT

len: 14
abundance: NA
j_gene: TRBJ2-1
d_gene: TRBD2
v_gene: TRBV7-2
CDR3aa: CASSLGRGAQEQFF
CDR3nt: TGTGCCAGCAGCTTAGGGCGGGGGGCTCAGGAACAGTTCTTC

len: 13
abundance: NA
j_gene: TRBJ2-3
d_gene: NA
v_gene: TRBV5-6
CDR3aa: CASSPDSGDTQYF
CDR3nt: TGTGCCAGCAGCCCGGATAGCGGAGATACGCAGTATTTT

len: 20
abundance: NA
j_gene: TRBJ2-1
d_gene: TRBD2
v_gene: TRBV27
CDR3aa: CASSSPLGLAGGRSYNEQFF
CDR3nt: TGTGCCAGCAGTTCCCCTCTTGGACTAGCGGGAGGGCGCTCCTACAATGAGCAGTTCTTC

len: 15
abundance: NA
j_gene: TRBJ1-5
d_gene: TRBD1
v_gene: TRBV2
CDR3aa: CASRRETGSNQPQHF
CDR3nt: TGTGCCAGCCGGAGGGAGACAGGGAGCAATCAGCCCCAGCATTTT

len: 16
abundance: once
j_gene: TRBJ2-5
d_gene: TRBD2
v_gene: TRBV28
CDR3aa: CASSYGLAGYQETQYF
CDR3nt: TGTGCCAGCAGTTATGGACTAGCGGGGTACCAAGAGACCCAGTACTTC

len: 17
abundance: NA
j_gene: TRBJ1-5
d_gene: NA
v_gene: TRBV4-3
CDR3aa: CASSQGYTGSSNQPQHF
CDR3nt: TGCGCCAGCAGCCAAGGGTATACAGGGTCTAGCAATCAGCCCCAGCATTTT

len: 12
abundance: NA
j_gene: TRBJ1-4
d_gene: TRBD1
v_gene: TRBV11-2
CDR3aa: CATGQGGEKLFF
CDR3nt: TGTGCCACCGGACAGGGGGGAGAAAAACTGTTTTTT

len: 17
abundance: NA
j_gene: TRBJ2-2
d_gene: TRBD1
v_gene: TRBV7-9
CDR3aa: CASSARDSVSNTGELFF
CDR3nt: TGTGCCAGCAGCGCTCGGGACAGCGTTTCGAACACCGGGGAGCTGTTTTTT

len: 14
abundance: NA
j_gene: TRBJ2-3
d_gene: NA
v_gene: TRBV13
CDR3aa: CASSSGLGTDTQYF
CDR3nt: TGTGCCAGCAGCTCAGGGCTGGGCACAGATACGCAGTATTTT

len: 13
abundance: NA
j_gene: TRBJ2-7
d_gene: TRBD1
v_gene: TRBV6-5
CDR3aa: CASSPGTGGEQYF
CDR3nt: TGTGCCAGCAGCCCCGGGACAGGGGGCGAGCAGTACTTC

len: 14
abundance: NA
j_gene: TRBJ2-7
d_gene: NA
v_gene: TRBV4-1
CDR3aa: CASSQVGRAYEQYF
CDR3nt: TGCGCCAGCAGCCAAGTGGGCCGCGCCTACGAGCAGTACTTC

len: 14
abundance: NA
j_gene: TRBJ1-2
d_gene: NA
v_gene: TRBV6-5
CDR3aa: CASSYSEGDGGYTF
CDR3nt: TGTGCCAGCAGTTACTCTGAGGGGGATGGAGGCTACACCTTC

len: 14
abundance: NA
j_gene: TRBJ2-7
d_gene: TRBD2
v_gene: TRBV2
CDR3aa: CASRATSGYYEQYF
CDR3nt: TGTGCCAGCAGAGCGACTAGCGGATACTACGAGCAGTACTTC

len: 16
abundance: NA
j_gene: TRBJ1-1
d_gene: TRBD1
v_gene: TRBV7-9
CDR3aa: CASSRTGGSVNTEAFF
CDR3nt: TGTGCCAGCAGCCGGACAGGGGGCTCAGTGAACACTGAAGCTTTCTTT

len: 16
abundance: NA
j_gene: TRBJ2-1
d_gene: TRBD2
v_gene: TRBV5-3
CDR3aa: CARSYIAGVVYNEQFF
CDR3nt: TGTGCCAGAAGCTATATAGCGGGAGTGGTGTACAATGAGCAGTTCTTC

len: 15
abundance: NA
j_gene: TRBJ2-7
d_gene: NA
v_gene: TRBV7-6
CDR3aa: CASSPPGDFSSEQYF
CDR3nt: TGTGCCAGCAGCCCCCCCGGGGACTTTTCTTCCGAGCAGTACTTC

len: 16
abundance: NA
j_gene: TRBJ1-4
d_gene: NA
v_gene: TRBV28
CDR3aa: CASTMRQGLTNEKLFF
CDR3nt: TGTGCCAGCACTATGAGGCAGGGCCTGACTAATGAAAAGCTGTTTTTT

len: 15
abundance: NA
j_gene: TRBJ1-5
d_gene: NA
v_gene: TRBV10-1
CDR3aa: CASSGQRYSNQPQHF
CDR3nt: TGCGCCAGCAGTGGACAGCGATATAGCAATCAGCCCCAGCATTTT

len: 15
abundance: NA
j_gene: TRBJ2-2
d_gene: TRBD2
v_gene: TRBV4-3
CDR3aa: CASSPAGGRPGELFF
CDR3nt: TGCGCCAGCAGCCCGGCGGGCGGGAGGCCCGGGGAGCTGTTTTTT

len: 14
abundance: many
j_gene: TRBJ2-7
d_gene: NA
v_gene: TRBV30
CDR3aa: CAWMQGDGAYEQYF
CDR3nt: TGTGCCTGGATGCAAGGGGACGGTGCCTACGAGCAGTACTTC

len: 15
abundance: NA
j_gene: TRBJ2-2
d_gene: NA
v_gene: TRBV4-1
CDR3aa: CASSQTSRQSGELFF
CDR3nt: TGCGCCAGCAGCCAAACTAGCCGACAAAGTGGGGAGCTGTTTTTT

len: 16
abundance: NA
j_gene: TRBJ2-1
d_gene: TRBD2
v_gene: TRBV14
CDR3aa: CASSQDPLAGHNEQFF
CDR3nt: TGTGCCAGCAGCCAAGATCCACTAGCGGGGCACAATGAGCAGTTCTTC

len: 14
abundance: NA
j_gene: TRBJ2-4
d_gene: NA
v_gene: TRBV5-6
CDR3aa: CASSSALAKNIQYF
CDR3nt: TGTGCCAGCAGCTCGGCCCTAGCCAAAAACATTCAGTACTTC

len: 14
abundance: NA
j_gene: TRBJ2-7
d_gene: NA
v_gene: TRBV29-1
CDR3aa: CSVAPDILTYEQYF
CDR3nt: TGCAGCGTTGCCCCCGACATCCTCACCTACGAGCAGTACTTC

len: 17
abundance: NA
j_gene: TRBJ1-1
d_gene: NA
v_gene: TRBV6-1
CDR3aa: CASSEAPDRYGDTEAFF
CDR3nt: TGTGCCAGCAGTGAAGCCCCTGACAGGTACGGGGACACTGAAGCTTTCTTT

len: 13
abundance: NA
j_gene: TRBJ1-3
d_gene: TRBD1
v_gene: TRBV30
CDR3aa: CAGSGGNGNTIYF
CDR3nt: TGTGCCGGCTCAGGGGGAAATGGAAACACCATATATTTT

len: 15
abundance: NA
j_gene: TRBJ2-5
d_gene: NA
v_gene: TRBV10-1
CDR3aa: CASSEDNRDQETQYF
CDR3nt: TGCGCCAGCAGTGAAGACAACCGGGACCAAGAGACCCAGTACTTC

len: 14
abundance: NA
j_gene: TRBJ1-5
d_gene: NA
v_gene: TRBV4-1
CDR3aa: CASSQEGFYQPQHF
CDR3nt: TGCGCCAGCAGCCAAGAAGGGTTCTATCAGCCCCAGCATTTT

len: 16
abundance: NA
j_gene: TRBJ2-7
d_gene: TRBD2
v_gene: TRBV6-1
CDR3aa: CASSERGGRPDYEQYF
CDR3nt: TGTGCCAGCAGTGAACGGGGCGGGAGGCCCGACTACGAGCAGTACTTC

len: 17
abundance: few
j_gene: TRBJ2-2
d_gene: TRBD2
v_gene: TRBV7-9
CDR3aa: CASSPLLRGRNTGELFF
CDR3nt: TGTGCCAGCAGCCCGCTCTTGCGGGGGAGGAACACCGGGGAGCTGTTTTTT

len: 15
abundance: NA
j_gene: TRBJ1-2
d_gene: NA
v_gene: TRBV10-2
CDR3aa: CASSDGDAQVDGYTF
CDR3nt: TGCGCCAGCAGTGACGGGGACGCTCAGGTAGATGGCTACACCTTC

len: 16
abundance: NA
j_gene: TRBJ2-1
d_gene: TRBD2
v_gene: TRBV7-9
CDR3aa: CASSPREAAGASEQFF
CDR3nt: TGTGCCAGCAGCCCTCGGGAGGCGGCCGGGGCGAGTGAGCAGTTCTTC

len: 14
abundance: once
j_gene: TRBJ2-5
d_gene: NA
v_gene: TRBV6-5
CDR3aa: CASSFLGTEETQYF
CDR3nt: TGTGCCAGCAGCTTCCTCGGGACGGAAGAGACCCAGTACTTC

len: 15
abundance: NA
j_gene: TRBJ1-3
d_gene: TRBD1
v_gene: TRBV7-9
CDR3aa: CASSYTGAGGNTIYF
CDR3nt: TGTGCCAGCAGTTACACAGGGGCCGGAGGAAACACCATATATTTT

len: 16
abundance: NA
j_gene: TRBJ2-2
d_gene: TRBD2
v_gene: TRBV13
CDR3aa: CASSLGLAGHTGELFF
CDR3nt: TGTGCCAGCAGCTTAGGACTAGCGGGACACACCGGGGAGCTGTTTTTT

len: 16
abundance: NA
j_gene: TRBJ2-7
d_gene: TRBD2
v_gene: TRBV29-1
CDR3aa: CSALQSGLALTYEQYF
CDR3nt: TGCAGCGCCCTGCAGAGCGGACTAGCGCTAACCTACGAGCAGTACTTC

len: 14
abundance: few
j_gene: TRBJ2-1
d_gene: NA
v_gene: TRBV11-2
CDR3aa: CASSLGDNYNEQFF
CDR3nt: TGTGCCAGCAGCTTAGGAGACAACTACAATGAGCAGTTCTTC

len: 15
abundance: NA
j_gene: TRBJ1-3
d_gene: NA
v_gene: TRBV9
CDR3aa: CASSGVDSAGNTIYF
CDR3nt: TGTGCCAGCAGCGGCGTCGACTCGGCTGGAAACACCATATATTTT

len: 14
abundance: NA
j_gene: TRBJ2-7
d_gene: TRBD1
v_gene: TRBV5-8
CDR3aa: CASGSGTVNYEQYF
CDR3nt: TGTGCCAGCGGATCCGGGACAGTGAACTACGAGCAGTACTTC

len: 16
abundance: NA
j_gene: TRBJ1-1
d_gene: TRBD1
v_gene: TRBV27
CDR3aa: CASSPVPGTDSRGAFF
CDR3nt: TGTGCCAGCAGTCCCGTTCCCGGGACAGACTCAAGGGGAGCTTTCTTT

len: 13
abundance: NA
j_gene: TRBJ2-7
d_gene: TRBD1
v_gene: TRBV19
CDR3aa: CATGTGISYEQYF
CDR3nt: TGTGCCACCGGGACAGGGATATCCTACGAGCAGTACTTC

len: 14
abundance: NA
j_gene: TRBJ2-2
d_gene: NA
v_gene: TRBV4-3
CDR3aa: CASSQEEGTGELFF
CDR3nt: TGCGCCAGCAGCCAAGAAGAGGGTACCGGGGAGCTGTTTTTT

len: 12
abundance: NA
j_gene: TRBJ2-1
d_gene: NA
v_gene: TRBV5-6
CDR3aa: CASSLEDNEQFF
CDR3nt: TGTGCCAGCAGCTTGGAGGACAATGAGCAGTTCTTC

len: 16
abundance: once
j_gene: TRBJ2-5
d_gene: NA
v_gene: TRBV9
CDR3aa: CASSARKVGGQETQYF
CDR3nt: TGTGCCAGCAGCGCTCGGAAGGTTGGGGGCCAAGAGACCCAGTACTTC

len: 14
abundance: once
j_gene: TRBJ2-7
d_gene: TRBD1
v_gene: TRBV10-3
CDR3aa: CAITNRDRGYEQYF
CDR3nt: TGTGCCATCACCAATAGGGACAGGGGTTACGAGCAGTACTTC

len: 15
abundance: NA
j_gene: TRBJ2-5
d_gene: NA
v_gene: TRBV9
CDR3aa: CASSVTGAGTETQYF
CDR3nt: TGTGCCAGCAGCGTAACGGGGGCAGGCACGGAGACCCAGTACTTC

len: 14
abundance: once
j_gene: TRBJ2-2
d_gene: NA
v_gene: TRBV10-3
CDR3aa: CAISESVELQELFF
CDR3nt: TGTGCCATCAGTGAGTCGGTTGAACTCCAGGAGCTGTTTTTT

len: 13
abundance: NA
j_gene: TRBJ2-7
d_gene: NA
v_gene: TRBV30
CDR3aa: CAFTRESSYEQYF
CDR3nt: TGTGCCTTCACAAGAGAGAGCTCCTACGAGCAGTACTTC